This is a list of T cell receptor beta chains from one sample in a study of OX40 agonist ivuxolimab in advanced cancers. The data were produced by immunoSEQ multiplex PCR, yet TCRdb's version contains in-frame clones alone and is incomplete. The profile covers approximately 94,000 clones, with more than 85% appearing a single time and under 4% taken by the ten largest. Sequenced material: CD4+ or CD8+ T cells sorted from blood, taken in a trial of the OX40 agonist ivuxolimab. These receptors were obtained from an adult with an advanced solid tumor such as melanoma, head and neck, liver or kidney cancer. Each CDR3 is given with its conserved first and last residue. D genes are given only for firm matches. Size is omitted from some rows. Given values are once, few, many or a class for expanded clones.

cdr3_aa,cdr3_nt,j_call,v_call,clone_size,d_call
CASTHTTMNEQFF,TGTGCCAGCACACACACCACGATGAATGAGCAGTTCTTC,TRBJ2-1,TRBV27,.,.
CASSLTAGPTDTQYF,TGTGCCAGCAGTTTAACAGCGGGGCCAACAGATACGCAGTATTTT,TRBJ2-3,TRBV27,.,TRBD2
CASSRIMQGDGYTF,TGTGCCAGCAGCCGAATTATGCAAGGGGATGGCTACACCTTC,TRBJ1-2,TRBV5-6,.,.
CASSVGGDYGYTF,TGTGCCAGCAGTGTGGGGGGCGACTATGGCTACACCTTC,TRBJ1-2,TRBV2,.,.
CASSLIGEPGQGGNEQFF,TGTGCCAGCAGTCTAATAGGGGAACCGGGACAGGGAGGCAATGAGCAGTTCTTC,TRBJ2-1,TRBV27,.,TRBD1
CASSIRGLAYGYTF,TGTGCCAGTAGTATAAGGGGACTTGCCTATGGCTACACCTTC,TRBJ1-2,TRBV19,.,.
CASSEFGNQPQHF,TGTGCCAGCAGTGAATTTGGCAATCAGCCCCAGCATTTT,TRBJ1-5,TRBV6-1,.,.
CAVGRDTGELFF,TGTGCTGTGGGGCGGGACACCGGGGAGCTGTTTTTT,TRBJ2-2,TRBV7-7,.,.
CASSSREGRTEAFF,TGTGCCAGCAGCTCCCGAGAGGGGAGGACTGAAGCTTTCTTT,TRBJ1-1,TRBV7-9,.,.
CASSYNADGAAFF,TGTGCCAGCAGTTATAATGCGGATGGGGCAGCTTTCTTT,TRBJ1-1,TRBV6-5,.,.
CASSLQGASLYGYTF,TGTGCCAGCAGCTTACAGGGGGCTTCACTCTATGGCTACACCTTC,TRBJ1-2,TRBV6-5,.,TRBD1
CASSSLAGENTGELFF,TGTGCCAGCAGTTCGTTAGCGGGGGAGAACACCGGGGAGCTGTTTTTT,TRBJ2-2,TRBV6-5,.,TRBD2
CASSTWSAEAFF,TGTGCCAGCAGTACATGGAGCGCTGAAGCTTTCTTT,TRBJ1-1,TRBV6-1,few,.
CASSEVTGGPGYTF,TGTGCCAGCAGTGAAGTAACGGGGGGTCCGGGCTACACCTTC,TRBJ1-2,TRBV6-1,.,.
CASSPYRHHPDNEKLFF,TGTGCCAGCTCACCTTACCGACACCACCCAGACAATGAAAAACTGTTTTTT,TRBJ1-4,TRBV18,.,.
CASSDPDRLNTEAFF,TGTGCCAGCAGCGACCCTGACAGGCTGAACACTGAAGCTTTCTTT,TRBJ1-1,TRBV7-9,.,.
CASSIGTPYEQYF,TGTGCCAGTAGTATAGGTACACCCTACGAGCAGTACTTC,TRBJ2-7,TRBV19,once,.
CASSPPSSYEQYF,TGTGCCAGCAGCCCCCCGAGCTCCTACGAGCAGTACTTC,TRBJ2-7,TRBV13,.,.
CASSRNRDEQYF,TGTGCCAGTAGTAGAAACAGGGACGAGCAGTACTTC,TRBJ2-7,TRBV19,few,.
CASSRKAQYGVEAFF,TGTGCCAGCAGCCGAAAGGCACAGTACGGGGTTGAAGCTTTCTTT,TRBJ1-1,TRBV11-2,.,.
CASSLRRGVGGTEAFF,TGTGCCAGCTCACTTCGTCGGGGCGTTGGGGGCACTGAAGCTTTCTTT,TRBJ1-1,TRBV18,.,.
CASSVDRGGGETQYF,TGTGCCAGCAGTGTGGACAGGGGAGGTGGGGAGACCCAGTACTTC,TRBJ2-5,TRBV25-1,.,TRBD1
CASSLWSSAGNEQFF,TGTGCCAGCAGCTTATGGTCTAGCGCTGGCAATGAGCAGTTCTTC,TRBJ2-1,TRBV7-6,.,.
CSVGGAYEQYF,TGCAGCGTTGGAGGAGCCTACGAGCAGTACTTC,TRBJ2-7,TRBV29-1,.,.
CASSLGYETQYF,TGTGCCAGCAGCCTCGGGTACGAGACCCAGTACTTC,TRBJ2-5,TRBV5-8,.,.
CSVQVNEQFF,TGCAGCGTTCAGGTCAATGAGCAGTTCTTC,TRBJ2-1,TRBV29-1,.,.
CASSQGLAGFNEQFF,TGTGCCAGCAGCCAGGGACTAGCGGGGTTCAATGAGCAGTTCTTC,TRBJ2-1,TRBV5-8,few,TRBD2
CASTSGAGYTF,TGTGCCAGCACTTCAGGTGCGGGATACACCTTC,TRBJ1-2,TRBV6-6,.,.
CASSPGQGANEQYF,TGTGCCAGCAGCCCCGGACAGGGCGCCAACGAGCAGTACTTC,TRBJ2-7,TRBV13,.,TRBD1
CASSFLTSPNTGELFF,TGTGCCAGCAGTTTTTTGACTAGCCCCAACACCGGGGAGCTGTTTTTT,TRBJ2-2,TRBV28,.,TRBD2
CASSYPGQGIHGELFF,TGTGCCAGCAGTTACCCCGGGCAGGGAATACACGGGGAGCTGTTTTTT,TRBJ2-2,TRBV6-6,once,.
CASSQGGRMNTEAFF,TGCGCCAGCAGCCAAGGAGGACGGATGAACACTGAAGCTTTCTTT,TRBJ1-1,TRBV4-1,.,.
CAWSVLNAYEQYF,TGTGCCTGGAGTGTACTTAATGCTTACGAGCAGTACTTC,TRBJ2-7,TRBV30,.,.
CASSHRGSDTQYF,TGTGCCAGCAGTCATCGGGGGTCAGATACGCAGTATTTT,TRBJ2-3,TRBV6-5,.,.
CASSQDRPGQSFGGYTF,TGCGCCAGCAGCCAAGATCGCCCAGGACAGAGTTTTGGTGGCTACACCTTC,TRBJ1-2,TRBV4-3,.,.
CASSEAQGADNEQFF,TGTGCCAGCAGTGAAGCGCAGGGGGCCGACAATGAGCAGTTCTTC,TRBJ2-1,TRBV6-1,.,TRBD1
CASSLTPTGGWTGELFF,TGTGCCAGCAGTTTGACCCCGACAGGGGGATGGACCGGGGAGCTGTTTTTT,TRBJ2-2,TRBV11-2,.,TRBD1
CASRGGDIYEQYF,TGTGCCAGCAGGGGGGGGGATATCTACGAGCAGTACTTC,TRBJ2-7,TRBV27,.,TRBD2
CASSFRGADSPLHF,TGTGCCAGCAGTTTTAGGGGGGCGGATTCACCCCTCCACTTT,TRBJ1-6,TRBV27,.,.
CASSLRLAGGGETQYF,TGTGCCAGCAGCCTGCGACTAGCGGGGGGTGGGGAGACCCAGTACTTC,TRBJ2-5,TRBV7-8,.,TRBD2
CASRGLAGESGQFF,TGCGCCAGCAGGGGACTAGCGGGAGAAAGTGGGCAGTTCTTC,TRBJ2-1,TRBV5-1,.,TRBD2
CASSVDDTQYF,TGTGCCAGCAGCGTAGACGATACGCAGTATTTT,TRBJ2-3,TRBV9,.,.
CASAFTGTGELFF,TGTGCCAGCGCGTTCACAGGGACCGGGGAGCTGTTTTTT,TRBJ2-2,TRBV27,.,.
CSGLTSGGSTDTQYF,TGCAGCGGCCTGACTAGCGGGGGAAGCACAGATACGCAGTATTTT,TRBJ2-3,TRBV29-1,.,TRBD2
CASSLQGSPYGYTF,TGTGCCAGCAGTTTACAGGGGTCCCCCTATGGCTACACCTTC,TRBJ1-2,TRBV5-6,.,TRBD1
CASSIRLATLSYEQYF,TGTGCCAGTAGTATCCGACTAGCGACCTTATCCTACGAGCAGTACTTC,TRBJ2-7,TRBV19,.,TRBD2
CASSQDKFQPQHF,TGCGCCAGCAGCCAAGATAAGTTTCAGCCCCAGCATTTT,TRBJ1-5,TRBV4-1,.,.
CASSGGSGPYF,TGTGCCAGCAGTGGGGGTTCCGGGCCTTACTTC,TRBJ2-5,TRBV25-1,.,.
CASSARDRGYPYEQYF,TGTGCCAGCAGTGCAAGGGACAGGGGGTACCCCTACGAGCAGTACTTC,TRBJ2-7,TRBV27,.,TRBD1
CASSIKSRVRSEQYF,TGTGCCAGTAGTATAAAATCCAGGGTCAGGAGCGAGCAGTACTTC,TRBJ2-7,TRBV19,.,.
CASSYSTSGTEAFF,TGTGCCAGCAGTTACTCTACGAGCGGAACTGAAGCTTTCTTT,TRBJ1-1,TRBV6-6,.,.
CASRATGQGYPEAFF,TGTGCCAGCAGAGCAACGGGACAGGGGTACCCTGAAGCTTTCTTT,TRBJ1-1,TRBV6-1,.,TRBD1
CASSQDYLGITEAFF,TGCGCCAGCAGCCAAGATTATTTGGGGATTACTGAAGCTTTCTTT,TRBJ1-1,TRBV4-3,.,.